A selection of T cell receptor beta chains follows, all from one sample in a study of cytomegalovirus exposure and HLA in healthy donors. The table came from immunoSEQ multiplex PCR; TCRdb's copy has only in-frame clones and leaves some out. The sample records 85,000 to 100,000 clones, more than 80% being singletons. The sequencing input was PBMCs. Receptors were obtained from a man aged 18 to 29 in good health and CMV-seronegative. CDR3s include the opening cysteine and the closing phenylalanine or tryptophan.

TRBJ1-2 | TRBV28 | CASKGDRVYGYTF
TRBJ1-5 | TRBV5-7 | CASSSCRGPCQPQHF
TRBJ1-1 | TRBV27 | CASSFGSEAFF
TRBJ1-1 | TRBV4-3 | CASSQDKNTEAFF
TRBJ2-3 | TRBV5-1 | CASSLELRGPQPDTQYF
TRBJ2-1 | TRBV29-1 | CSVQQGATYNEQFF
TRBJ2-3 | TRBV5-6 | CASRRAGSTDTQYF
TRBJ1-6 | TRBV4-3 | CASSQDRPGGGSPLHF
TRBJ1-4 | TRBV5-1 | CASSVDRLNEKLFF
TRBJ1-1 | TRBV28 | CASSLLGGQGRTEAFF
TRBJ2-3 | TRBV20-1 | CSAGGGDTQYF
TRBJ2-7 | TRBV18 | CASSPGYQESYEQYF
TRBJ2-7 | TRBV28 | CASCSLIGGIREAYEQYF
TRBJ2-1 | TRBV9 | CASSVGALGRERDNEQFF
TRBJ2-7 | TRBV6-5 | CASSQGTGGPYEQYF
TRBJ2-5 | TRBV2 | CASRLRTSGGQETQYF
TRBJ1-2 | TRBV7-2 | CASSLKKGAITNYGYTF